This TCR beta chain was recorded in a study of T cells after yellow fever vaccination. This clonotype was found many times. MiXCR, applied by TCRdb to the 5' RACE reads, yields one record per CDR3 protein. The profile shows hundreds of thousands of distinct CDR3 sequences, 15% to 20% of them singletons. The CDR3 length is 15 residues. Looked up from germline, CDR1 is SGHRS and CDR2 is YFSETQ. J lost 6 bases, V lost 5 bases, and 7 bases had no gene match. Sequencing used PBMCs, obtained before the yellow fever booster vaccination. This chain connects TRBV5-1 to TRBJ2-1; 11 bases match TRBD2. This receptor was taken from a man between 18 and 35 years old who received the YFV17D yellow fever vaccine. For the CDR3, the DNA is TGCGCCAGCAGGGACGGGACTAGCGGCCTCAATGAGCAGTTCTTC. Amino acid sequence: CASRDGTSGLNEQFF. Supplemented by reference TRBV5-1 and TRBJ2-1, the full variable domain reads KAGVTQTPRYLIKTRGQQVTLSCSPISGHRSVSWYQQTPGQGLQFLFEYFSETQRNKGNFPGRFSGRQFSNSRSEMNVSTLELGDSALYLCASRDGTSGLNEQFFGPGTRLTVL.